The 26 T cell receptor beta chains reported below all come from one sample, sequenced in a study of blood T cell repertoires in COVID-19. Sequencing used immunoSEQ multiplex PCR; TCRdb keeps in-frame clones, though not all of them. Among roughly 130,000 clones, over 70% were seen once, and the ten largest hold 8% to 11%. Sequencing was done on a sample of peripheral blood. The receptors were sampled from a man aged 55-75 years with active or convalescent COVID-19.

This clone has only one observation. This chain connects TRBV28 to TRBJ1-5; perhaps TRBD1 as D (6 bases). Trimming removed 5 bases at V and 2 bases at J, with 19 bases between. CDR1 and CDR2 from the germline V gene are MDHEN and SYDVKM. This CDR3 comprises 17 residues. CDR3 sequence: CASSTSRQAVGNQPQHF. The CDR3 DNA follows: TGTGCCAGCAGTACCTCCCGACAGGCGGTGGGCAATCAGCCCCAGCATTTT.

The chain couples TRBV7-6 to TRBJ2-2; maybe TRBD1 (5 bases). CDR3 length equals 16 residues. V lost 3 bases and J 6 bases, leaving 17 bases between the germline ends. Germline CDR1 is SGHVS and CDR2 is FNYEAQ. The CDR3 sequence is CASSFFGQGAAGELFF. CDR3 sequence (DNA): TGTGCCAGCAGCTTCTTTGGTCAGGGTGCCGCCGGGGAGCTGTTTTTT.

CDR3 in DNA: TGTGCCAGCAGTCCGGGTCTGAAAAAGGAAAAACTGTTTTTT. Translating gives CASSPGLKKEKLFF. The genes are TRBV25-1 and TRBJ1-4, with no clear D. V was trimmed by 5 bases and J by 8 bases, leaving 15 bases between them. Germline assignment: CDR1 MGHDK and CDR2 SYGVNS. CDR3 length equals 14 residues.

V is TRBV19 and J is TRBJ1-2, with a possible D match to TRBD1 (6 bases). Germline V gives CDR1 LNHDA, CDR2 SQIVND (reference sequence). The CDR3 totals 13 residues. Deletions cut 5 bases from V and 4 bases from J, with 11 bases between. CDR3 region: CASSPRGTYGYTF. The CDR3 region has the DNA TGTGCCAGTAGTCCCAGGGGTACCTATGGCTACACCTTC.

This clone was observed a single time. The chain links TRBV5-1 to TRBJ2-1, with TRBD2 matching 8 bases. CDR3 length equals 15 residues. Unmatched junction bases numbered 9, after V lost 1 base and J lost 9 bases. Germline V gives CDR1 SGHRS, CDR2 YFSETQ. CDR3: CASSLPGGIDGEQFF. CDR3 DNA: TGCGCCAGCAGCTTGCCGGGAGGGATTGACGGTGAGCAGTTCTTC. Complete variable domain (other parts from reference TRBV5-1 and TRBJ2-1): KAGVTQTPRYLIKTRGQQVTLSCSPISGHRSVSWYQQTPGQGLQFLFEYFSETQRNKGNFPGRFSGRQFSNSRSEMNVSTLELGDSALYLCASSLPGGIDGEQFFGPGTRLTVL.

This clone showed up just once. The CDR3 region is CASSSGDRSNQPQHF. CDR3 nucleotide sequence: TGTGCCAGCAGCTCAGGGGACAGAAGCAATCAGCCCCAGCATTTT. The V call is TRBV5-6, the J call TRBJ1-5; 7 bases match TRBD1. CDR3 length equals 15 residues. CDR1 and CDR2 (germline): SGHDT, YYEEEE. V lost 3 bases and J lost 1; bases outside the gene matches: 4.

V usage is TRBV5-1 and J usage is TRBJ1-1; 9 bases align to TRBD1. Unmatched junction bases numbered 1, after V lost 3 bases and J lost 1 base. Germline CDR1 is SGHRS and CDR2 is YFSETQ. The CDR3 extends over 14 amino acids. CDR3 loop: CASSSQGANTEAFF. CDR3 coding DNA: TGCGCCAGCAGCTCACAGGGGGCGAACACTGAAGCTTTCTTT.

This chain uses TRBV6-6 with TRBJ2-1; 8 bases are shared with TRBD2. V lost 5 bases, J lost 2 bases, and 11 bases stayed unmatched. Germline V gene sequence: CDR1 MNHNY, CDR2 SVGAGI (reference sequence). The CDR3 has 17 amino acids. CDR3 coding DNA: TGTGCCAGCAGTCTCCAACCGGGACTAGGCCCCTACAATGAGCAGTTCTTC. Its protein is CASSLQPGLGPYNEQFF.

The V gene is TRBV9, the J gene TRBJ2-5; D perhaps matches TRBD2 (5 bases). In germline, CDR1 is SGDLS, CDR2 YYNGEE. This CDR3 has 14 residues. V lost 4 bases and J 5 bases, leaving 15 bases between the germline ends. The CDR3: CASSMQGSSETQYF. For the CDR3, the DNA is TGTGCCAGCAGCATGCAAGGGAGTTCGGAGACCCAGTACTTC.

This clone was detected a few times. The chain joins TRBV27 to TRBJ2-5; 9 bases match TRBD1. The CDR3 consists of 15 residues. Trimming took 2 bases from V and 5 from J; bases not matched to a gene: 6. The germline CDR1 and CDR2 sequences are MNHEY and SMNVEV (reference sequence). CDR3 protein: CASSLRDRASETQYF. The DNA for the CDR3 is TGTGCCAGCAGTTTACGGGACAGGGCGTCCGAGACCCAGTACTTC.

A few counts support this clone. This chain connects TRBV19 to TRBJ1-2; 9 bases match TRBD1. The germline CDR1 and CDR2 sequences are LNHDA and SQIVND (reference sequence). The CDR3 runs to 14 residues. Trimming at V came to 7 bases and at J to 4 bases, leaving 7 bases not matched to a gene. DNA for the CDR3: TGTGCCAGTAAGGGGGACAGGGCCATCTATGGCTACACCTTC. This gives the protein CASKGDRAIYGYTF.

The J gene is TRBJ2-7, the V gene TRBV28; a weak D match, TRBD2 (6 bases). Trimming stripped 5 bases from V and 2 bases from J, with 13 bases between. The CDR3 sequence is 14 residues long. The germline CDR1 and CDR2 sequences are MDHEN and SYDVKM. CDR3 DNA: TGTGCCAGCAGTCCTAGCGTCATCCCCTACGAGCAGTACTTC. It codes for CASSPSVIPYEQYF.

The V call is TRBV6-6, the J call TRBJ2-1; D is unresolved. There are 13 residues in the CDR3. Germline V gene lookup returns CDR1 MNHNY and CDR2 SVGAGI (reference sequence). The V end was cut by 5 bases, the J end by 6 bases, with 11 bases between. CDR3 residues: CASSDTVPNEQFF. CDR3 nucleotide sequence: TGTGCCAGCAGTGACACAGTTCCCAATGAGCAGTTCTTC.

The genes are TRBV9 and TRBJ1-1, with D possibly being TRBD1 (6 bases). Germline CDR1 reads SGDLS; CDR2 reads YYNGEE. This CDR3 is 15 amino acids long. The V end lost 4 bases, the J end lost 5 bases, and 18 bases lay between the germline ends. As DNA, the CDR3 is TGTGCCAGCAGCCCACGTGGGGGCGGATCGACTGAAGCTTTCTTT. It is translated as CASSPRGGGSTEAFF. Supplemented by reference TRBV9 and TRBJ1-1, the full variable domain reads DSGVTQTPKHLITATGQRVTLRCSPRSGDLSVYWYQQSLDQGLQFLIQYYNGEERAKGNILERFSAQQFPDLHSELNLSSLELGDSALYFCASSPRGGGSTEAFFGQGTRLTVV.

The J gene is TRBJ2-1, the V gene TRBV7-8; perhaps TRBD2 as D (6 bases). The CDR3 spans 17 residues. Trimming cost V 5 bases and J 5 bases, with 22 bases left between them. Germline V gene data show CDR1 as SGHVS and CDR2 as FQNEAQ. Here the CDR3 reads CASSLTHPGDLHNEQFF. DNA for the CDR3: TGTGCCAGCAGCCTCACCCACCCCGGGGACTTGCACAATGAGCAGTTCTTC.

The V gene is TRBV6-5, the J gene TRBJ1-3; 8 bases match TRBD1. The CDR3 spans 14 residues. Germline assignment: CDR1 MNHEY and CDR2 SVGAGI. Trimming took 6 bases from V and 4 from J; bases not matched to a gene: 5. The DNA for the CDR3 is TGTGCCAGCAGCTGGACAGGGTGGGGAAACACCATATATTTT. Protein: CASSWTGWGNTIYF.

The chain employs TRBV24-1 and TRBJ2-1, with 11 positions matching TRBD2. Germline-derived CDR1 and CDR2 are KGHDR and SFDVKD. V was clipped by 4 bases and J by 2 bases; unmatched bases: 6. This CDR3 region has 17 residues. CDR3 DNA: TGTGCCACCAGTGACGGACTAGCGGGTGCTACCTACAATGAGCAGTTCTTC. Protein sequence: CATSDGLAGATYNEQFF.

CDR3 sequence: CASSQDRGKTDTQYF. The CDR3, as DNA: TGTGCCAGCAGCCAAGATCGAGGGAAGACAGATACGCAGTATTTT. V gene TRBV4-2 combines with J gene TRBJ2-3, with a tentative D call TRBD2 (5 bases). Deletions cut 0 bases from V and 3 bases from J, with 10 bases between. The CDR3 has 15 residues. CDR1 LGHNA and CDR2 YNFKEQ come from the germline V gene.

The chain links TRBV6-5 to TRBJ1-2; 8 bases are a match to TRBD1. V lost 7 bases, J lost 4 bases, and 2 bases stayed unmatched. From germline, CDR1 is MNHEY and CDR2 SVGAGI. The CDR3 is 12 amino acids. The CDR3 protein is CASTQGAYGYTF. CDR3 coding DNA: TGTGCCAGCACCCAGGGGGCCTATGGCTACACCTTC.

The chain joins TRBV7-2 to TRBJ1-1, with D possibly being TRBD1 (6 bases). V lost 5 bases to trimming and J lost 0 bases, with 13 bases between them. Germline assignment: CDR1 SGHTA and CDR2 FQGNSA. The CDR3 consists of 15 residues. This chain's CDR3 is CASSAQGNLNTEAFF. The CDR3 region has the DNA TGTGCCAGCAGCGCCCAGGGGAATCTGAACACTGAAGCTTTCTTT.

The CDR3 DNA is TGCAGCGTTGAGAGGCGAGGGGGCGCTTACGAGCAGTACTTC. Protein sequence: CSVERRGGAYEQYF. The chain is built from TRBV29-1 and TRBJ2-7; 7 bases map to TRBD1. V lost 3 bases to trimming and J lost 4 bases; unmatched junction nucleotides: 9. The CDR3 covers 14 residues. The germline V gene encodes CDR1 SQVTM and CDR2 ANQGSEA.

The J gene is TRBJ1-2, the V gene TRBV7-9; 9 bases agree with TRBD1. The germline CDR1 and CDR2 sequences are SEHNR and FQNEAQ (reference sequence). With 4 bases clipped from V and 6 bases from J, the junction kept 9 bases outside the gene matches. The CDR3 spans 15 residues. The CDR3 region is CASSSPGTGINGYTF. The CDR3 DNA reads TGTGCCAGCAGCTCCCCCGGGACAGGGATCAATGGCTACACCTTC.

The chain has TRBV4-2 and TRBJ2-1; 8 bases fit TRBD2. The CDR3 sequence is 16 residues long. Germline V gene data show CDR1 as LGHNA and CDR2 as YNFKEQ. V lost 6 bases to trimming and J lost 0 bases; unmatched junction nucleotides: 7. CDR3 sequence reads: CASRPLADNSYNEQFF. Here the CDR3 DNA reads TGTGCCAGCAGACCACTAGCGGATAACTCCTACAATGAGCAGTTCTTC.

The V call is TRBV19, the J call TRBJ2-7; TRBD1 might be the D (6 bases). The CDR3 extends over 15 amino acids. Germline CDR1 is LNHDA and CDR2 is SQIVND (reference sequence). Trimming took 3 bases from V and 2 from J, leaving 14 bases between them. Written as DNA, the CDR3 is TGTGCCAGTAGTATCTCGGGGACACCTACCTACGAGCAGTACTTC. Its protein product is CASSISGTPTYEQYF.

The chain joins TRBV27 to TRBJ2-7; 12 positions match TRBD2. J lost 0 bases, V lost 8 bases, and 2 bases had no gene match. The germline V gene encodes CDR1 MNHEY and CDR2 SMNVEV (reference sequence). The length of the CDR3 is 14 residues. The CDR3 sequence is CASRGLAGSYEQYF. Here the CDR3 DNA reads TGTGCCAGCCGGGGACTAGCGGGCTCCTACGAGCAGTACTTC.

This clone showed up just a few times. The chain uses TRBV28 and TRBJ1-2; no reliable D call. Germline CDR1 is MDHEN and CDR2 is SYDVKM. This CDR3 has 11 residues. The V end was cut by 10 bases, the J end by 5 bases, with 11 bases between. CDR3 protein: CAIVGNYGYTF. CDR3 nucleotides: TGTGCCATCGTCGGGAATTATGGCTACACCTTC.